Sequencing of this T cell receptor (beta chain) was carried out in a study of long-term antiretroviral therapy in people with HIV. Researchers report immunoSEQ v3.0 was run at survey level. Measured with immunoSEQ multiplex PCR; TCRdb has only the in-frame clones, and not every one. The table lists tens of thousands of clones, roughly 88% of them singletons. Donors needed at least one pre-ART PBMC sample plus at least two post-ART samples. Clinicians in the United States treated all participants with HIV. A single count supports this clone. Germline-derived CDR1 and CDR2 are LNHDA and SQIVND (reference sequence). Trimming left V 6 bases short and J 6 bases short, with 15 bases between. The CDR3 is 14 amino acids.

The TCR sequence derives from a man in his 60s with HIV. The material sequenced was unsorted PBMCs, taken 0.6 years after starting antiretroviral therapy. The chain is built from TRBV19 and TRBJ2-1; D call uncertain. CDR3 in DNA: TGTGCCAGTAGCCTGCCCACCCTGGTCAATGAGCAGTTCTTC. It yields the protein CASSLPTLVNEQFF.